This T cell receptor (beta chain) originates from a study of T cells expressing NK-cell markers. Study as a whole: One of the eight sequenced donors was seronegative, whereas the other seven were HCMV-seropositive.

Using the 5' RACE reads, TCRdb records one entry per CDR3 protein without DNA. The listing records approximately 440,000 distinct CDR3 sequences. Per the germline V gene, CDR1 is SGHRS and CDR2 is YFSETQ. This CDR3 region has 11 residues. The chain is built from TRBV5-1 and TRBJ2-1; the D gene TCRdb calls, TRBD1, cannot be checked with no DNA. Material for sequencing was blood T cells: a sorted CD56 or NKG2C T cell subset, CD4+ or CD8+ T cells, or bulk PBMC T cells (not recorded which). The sequence derives from a woman in her 50s in good health. CDR3 region: CASTGFHEQFF.